The source of this T cell receptor beta chain is a study of shared clonotypes between healthy human individuals. Input per replicate PCR of unsorted PBMC was about 270 ng DNA, corresponding to 33,000 or so T cell genomes. Repertoires were generated with immunoSEQ multiplex PCR, while TCRdb's copy carries only in-frame clones and drops some. The table lists around 440,000 clones, around 77% of them singletons, with 12% in the top ten. This CDR3 has 17 residues. The ends lost 3 bases at V and 5 bases at J; junction bases unmatched: 13. Germline loops: CDR1 SGHTA, CDR2 FQGNSA. In its sample, this clone was seen many times.

The source is a woman in her thirties or forties in good health. Some clones in this sample may be carry-over from other donors' samples. Sequenced sample: PBMCs. The V and J genes are TRBV7-2 and TRBJ2-3, with TRBD2 identical over 8 bases. The chain's CDR3 is CASSFRLSGSNGDTQYF. CDR3 DNA sequence: TGTGCCAGCAGCTTCCGCCTAAGCGGGAGCAATGGAGATACGCAGTATTTT.